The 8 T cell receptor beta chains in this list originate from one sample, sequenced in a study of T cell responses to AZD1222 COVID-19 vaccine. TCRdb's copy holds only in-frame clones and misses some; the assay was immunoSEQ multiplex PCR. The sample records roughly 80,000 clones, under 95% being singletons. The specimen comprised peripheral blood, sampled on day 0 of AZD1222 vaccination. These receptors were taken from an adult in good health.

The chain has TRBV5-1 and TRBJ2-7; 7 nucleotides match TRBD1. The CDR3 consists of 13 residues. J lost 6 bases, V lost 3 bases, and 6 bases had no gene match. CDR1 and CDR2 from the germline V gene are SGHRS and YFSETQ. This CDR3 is CASSWDSQGEQYF. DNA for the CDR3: TGCGCCAGCAGCTGGGACAGCCAGGGCGAGCAGTACTTC. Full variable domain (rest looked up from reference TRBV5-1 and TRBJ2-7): KAGVTQTPRYLIKTRGQQVTLSCSPISGHRSVSWYQQTPGQGLQFLFEYFSETQRNKGNFPGRFSGRQFSNSRSEMNVSTLELGDSALYLCASSWDSQGEQYFGPGTRLTVT.

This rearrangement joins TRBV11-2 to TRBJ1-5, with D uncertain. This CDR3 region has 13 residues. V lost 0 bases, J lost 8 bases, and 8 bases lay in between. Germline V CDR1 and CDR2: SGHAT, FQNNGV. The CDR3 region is CASSLDHSEPQHF. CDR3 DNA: TGTGCCAGCAGCTTAGATCACAGTGAGCCCCAGCATTTT.

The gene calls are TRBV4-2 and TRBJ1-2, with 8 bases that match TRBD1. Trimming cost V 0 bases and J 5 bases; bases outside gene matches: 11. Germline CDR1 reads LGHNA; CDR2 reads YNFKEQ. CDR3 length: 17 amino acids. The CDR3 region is CASSQEAHGQGIYGYTF. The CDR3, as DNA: TGTGCCAGCAGCCAAGAAGCGCACGGACAGGGTATTTATGGCTACACCTTC.

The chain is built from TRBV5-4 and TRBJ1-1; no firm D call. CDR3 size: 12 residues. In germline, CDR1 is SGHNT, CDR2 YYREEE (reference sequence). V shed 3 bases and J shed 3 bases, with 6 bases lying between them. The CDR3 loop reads CASSWVDTEAFF. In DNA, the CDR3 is TGTGCCAGCAGCTGGGTGGACACTGAAGCTTTCTTT.

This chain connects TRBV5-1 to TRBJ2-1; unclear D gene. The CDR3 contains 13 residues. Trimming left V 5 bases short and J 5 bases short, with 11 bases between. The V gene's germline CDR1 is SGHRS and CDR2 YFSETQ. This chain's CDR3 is CASSSGFDNEQFF. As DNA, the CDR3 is TGCGCCAGCAGTTCCGGGTTCGACAATGAGCAGTTCTTC.

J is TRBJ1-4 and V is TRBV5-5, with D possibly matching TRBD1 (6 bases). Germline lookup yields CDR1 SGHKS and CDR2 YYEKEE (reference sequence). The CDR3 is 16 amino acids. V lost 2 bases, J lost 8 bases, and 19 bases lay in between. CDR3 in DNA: TGTGCCAGCAGCTTTGACAGGCAGGCCCCAGAGGAAAAACTGTTTTTT. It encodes CASSFDRQAPEEKLFF.

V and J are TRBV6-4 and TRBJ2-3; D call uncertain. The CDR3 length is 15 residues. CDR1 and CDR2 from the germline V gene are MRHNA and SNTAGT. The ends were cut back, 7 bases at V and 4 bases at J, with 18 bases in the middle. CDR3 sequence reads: CASKKDLGGADTQYF. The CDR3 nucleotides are TGTGCCAGCAAAAAGGATCTCGGTGGTGCAGATACGCAGTATTTT.

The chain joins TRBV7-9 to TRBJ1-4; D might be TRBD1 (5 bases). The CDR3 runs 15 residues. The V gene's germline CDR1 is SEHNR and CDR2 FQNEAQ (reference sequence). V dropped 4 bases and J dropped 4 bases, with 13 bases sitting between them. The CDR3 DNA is TGTGCCAGCAGCTCTGACAGCGGGGATAATGAAAAACTGTTTTTT. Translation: CASSSDSGDNEKLFF.